The sequence of this T cell receptor (beta chain) was determined in a study of blood T cell repertoires in COVID-19. Looking at the study overall: Donors in the United States, Italy and Spain gave samples during acute or convalescent COVID-19. The cDNA or gDNA used as material had been derived from T cells, B-cell-depleted T cells, or PBMCs.

In the authors' workflow: Amplification with reference gene primers provided the estimates of nucleated cell counts. The data were produced by immunoSEQ multiplex PCR, yet TCRdb's version contains in-frame clones alone and is incomplete. That table supplies the V and J calls and clone size; D and trimming were determined from the DNA. The data hold roughly 50,000 clones, with roughly 90% observed a single time. This clone is a singleton in its sample. Germline V gene lookup returns CDR1 LNHDA and CDR2 SQIVND (reference sequence). V was shortened by 6 bases and J by 5 bases, with 23 bases between the two germline ends. The CDR3 loop spans 17 amino acids.

The rearrangement uses TRBV19 and TRBJ2-1; D is perhaps TRBD2 (6 bases). Sequencing was done on a sample of peripheral blood. The TCR originated in a human donor in a cohort sampled during active COVID-19. In nucleotides, the CDR3 is TGTGCCAGTAGCACTAGCTTGCACAGACTAGTGAACAATGAGCAGTTCTTC. Translating it yields CASSTSLHRLVNNEQFF.